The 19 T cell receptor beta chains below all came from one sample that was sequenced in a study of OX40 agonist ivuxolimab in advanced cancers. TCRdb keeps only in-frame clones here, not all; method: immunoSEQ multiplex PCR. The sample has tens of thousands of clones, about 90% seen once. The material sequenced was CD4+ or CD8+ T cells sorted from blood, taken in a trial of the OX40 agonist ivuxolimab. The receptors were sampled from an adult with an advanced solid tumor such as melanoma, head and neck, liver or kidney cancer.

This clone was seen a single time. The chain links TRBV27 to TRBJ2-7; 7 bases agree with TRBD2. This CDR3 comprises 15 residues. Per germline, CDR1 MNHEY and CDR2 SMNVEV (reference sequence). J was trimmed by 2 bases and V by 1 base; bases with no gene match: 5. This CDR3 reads CASSLLAGHTYEQYF. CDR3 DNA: TGTGCCAGCAGTTTATTAGCGGGCCATACCTACGAGCAGTACTTC.

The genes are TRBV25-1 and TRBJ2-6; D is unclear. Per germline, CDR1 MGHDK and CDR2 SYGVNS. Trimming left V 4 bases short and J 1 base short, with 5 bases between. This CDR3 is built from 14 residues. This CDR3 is CASSGGSGANVLTF. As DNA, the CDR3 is TGTGCCAGCAGTGGTGGGTCTGGGGCCAACGTCCTGACTTTC.

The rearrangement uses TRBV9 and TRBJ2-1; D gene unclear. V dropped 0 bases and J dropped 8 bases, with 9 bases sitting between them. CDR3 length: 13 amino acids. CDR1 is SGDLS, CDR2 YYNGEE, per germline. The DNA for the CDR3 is TGTGCCAGCAGCGTAGGCTCTGACCATGAGCAGTTCTTC. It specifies CASSVGSDHEQFF.

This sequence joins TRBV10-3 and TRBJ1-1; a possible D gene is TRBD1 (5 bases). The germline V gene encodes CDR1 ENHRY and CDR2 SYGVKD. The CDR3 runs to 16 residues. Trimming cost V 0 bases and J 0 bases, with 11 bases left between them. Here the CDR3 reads CAISESGGYMNTEAFF. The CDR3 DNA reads TGTGCCATCAGTGAGTCGGGGGGGTACATGAACACTGAAGCTTTCTTT.

The CDR3 loop is CASSIGASGRGAWYNEQFF. The DNA of the CDR3 is TGTGCCAGTAGTATAGGCGCTAGCGGGAGAGGGGCCTGGTACAATGAGCAGTTCTTC. The genes are TRBV19 and TRBJ2-1, with TRBD2 matching over 10 bases. Germline CDR1 and CDR2: LNHDA and SQIVND (reference sequence). V lost 1 base and J lost 4; bases outside the gene matches: 13. The CDR3 extends over 19 amino acids. Full variable domain (outside the CDR3, taken from reference TRBV19 and TRBJ2-1): DGGITQSPKYLFRKEGQNVTLSCEQNLNHDAMYWYRQDPGQGLRLIYYSQIVNDFQKGDIAEGYSVSREKKESFPLTVTSAQKNPTAFYLCASSIGASGRGAWYNEQFFGPGTRLTVL.

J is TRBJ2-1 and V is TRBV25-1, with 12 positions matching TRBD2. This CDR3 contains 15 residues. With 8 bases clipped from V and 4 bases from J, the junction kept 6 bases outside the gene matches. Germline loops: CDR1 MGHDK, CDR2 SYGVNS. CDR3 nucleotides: TGTGCCAGCGGGGATCTAGCGGGAGGGTACAATGAGCAGTTCTTC. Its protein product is CASGDLAGGYNEQFF.

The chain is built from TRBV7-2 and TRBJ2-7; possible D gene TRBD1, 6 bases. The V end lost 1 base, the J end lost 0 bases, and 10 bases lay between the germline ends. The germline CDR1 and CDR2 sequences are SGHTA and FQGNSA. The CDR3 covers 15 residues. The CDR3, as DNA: TGTGCCAGCAGCTTAGAGGTAGGGGGCTCCTACGAGCAGTACTTC. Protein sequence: CASSLEVGGSYEQYF. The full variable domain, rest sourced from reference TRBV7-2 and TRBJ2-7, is GAGVSQSPSNKVTEKGKDVELRCDPISGHTALYWYRQSLGQGLEFLIYFQGNSAPDKSGLPSDRFSAERTGGSVSTLTIQRTQQEDSAVYLCASSLEVGGSYEQYFGPGTRLTVT.

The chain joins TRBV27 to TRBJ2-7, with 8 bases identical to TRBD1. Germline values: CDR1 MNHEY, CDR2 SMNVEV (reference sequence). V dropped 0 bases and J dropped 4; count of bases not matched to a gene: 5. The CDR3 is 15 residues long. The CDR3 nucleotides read TGTGCCAGCAGTTTATCGGCAGGGGGCCTATACGAGCAGTACTTC. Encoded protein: CASSLSAGGLYEQYF.

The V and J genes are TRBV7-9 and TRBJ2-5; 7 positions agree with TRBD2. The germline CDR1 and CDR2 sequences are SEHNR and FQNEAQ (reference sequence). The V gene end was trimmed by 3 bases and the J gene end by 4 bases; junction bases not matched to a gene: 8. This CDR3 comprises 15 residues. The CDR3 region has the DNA TGTGCCAGCAGCTTTGGTGGGAGGGTCGGAGAGACCCAGTACTTC. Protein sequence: CASSFGGRVGETQYF.

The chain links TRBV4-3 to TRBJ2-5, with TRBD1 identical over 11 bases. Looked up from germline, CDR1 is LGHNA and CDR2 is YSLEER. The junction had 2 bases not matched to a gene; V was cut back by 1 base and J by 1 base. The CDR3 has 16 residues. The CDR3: CASSQAGQGGQETQYF. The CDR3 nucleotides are TGCGCCAGCAGCCAAGCGGGACAGGGGGGCCAAGAGACCCAGTACTTC.

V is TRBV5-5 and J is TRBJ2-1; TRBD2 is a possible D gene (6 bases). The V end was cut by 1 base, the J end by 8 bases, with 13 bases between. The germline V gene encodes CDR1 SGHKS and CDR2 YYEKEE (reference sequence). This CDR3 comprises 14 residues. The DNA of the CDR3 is TGTGCCAGCAGCTTGCCTGCGGGATTTGATGAGCAGTTCTTC. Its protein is CASSLPAGFDEQFF.

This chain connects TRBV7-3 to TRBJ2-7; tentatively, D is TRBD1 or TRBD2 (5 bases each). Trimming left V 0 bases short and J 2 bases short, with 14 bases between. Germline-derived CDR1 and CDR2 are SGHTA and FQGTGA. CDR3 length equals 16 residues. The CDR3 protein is CASSLTRDGSTYEQYF. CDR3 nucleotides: TGTGCCAGCAGCTTAACACGGGACGGCTCTACCTACGAGCAGTACTTC.

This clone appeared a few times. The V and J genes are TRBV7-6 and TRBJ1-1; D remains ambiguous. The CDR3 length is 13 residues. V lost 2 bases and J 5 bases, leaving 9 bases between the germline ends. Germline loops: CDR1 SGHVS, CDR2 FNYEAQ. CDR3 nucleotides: TGTGCCAGCAGCTTATACTCCGGGACTGAAGCTTTCTTT. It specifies CASSLYSGTEAFF.

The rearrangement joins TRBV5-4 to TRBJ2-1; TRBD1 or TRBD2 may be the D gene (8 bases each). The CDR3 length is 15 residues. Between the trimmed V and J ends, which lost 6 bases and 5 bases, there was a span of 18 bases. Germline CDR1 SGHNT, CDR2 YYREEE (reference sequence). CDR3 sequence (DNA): TGTGCCAGCAACAGGGGGGCAGCGGGAGACAATGAGCAGTTCTTC. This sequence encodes CASNRGAAGDNEQFF. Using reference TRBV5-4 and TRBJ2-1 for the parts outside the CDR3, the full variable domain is ETGVTQSPTHLIKTRGQQVTLRCSSQSGHNTVSWYQQALGQGPQFIFQYYREEENGRGNFPPRFSGLQFPNYSSELNVNALELDDSALYLCASNRGAAGDNEQFFGPGTRLTVL.

The CDR3 DNA reads TGTGCCAGCAGCACACGGGGCGCGGACTACAATGAGCAGTTCTTC. Translating gives CASSTRGADYNEQFF. The J gene is TRBJ2-1, the V gene TRBV6-6, with D perhaps TRBD1 or TRBD2 (5 bases each). V lost 6 bases and J 3 bases, leaving 15 bases between the germline ends. The CDR3 sequence is 15 residues long. The germline V gene has CDR1 MNHNY and CDR2 SVGAGI (reference sequence).

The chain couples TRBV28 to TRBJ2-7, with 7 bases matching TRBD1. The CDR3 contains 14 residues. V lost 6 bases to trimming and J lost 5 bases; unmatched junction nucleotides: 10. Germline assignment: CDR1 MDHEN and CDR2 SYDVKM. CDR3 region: CASSLQGTPDEQYF. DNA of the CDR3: TGTGCCAGCAGCTTACAGGGGACCCCCGACGAGCAGTACTTC. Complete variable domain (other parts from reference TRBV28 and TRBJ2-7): DVKVTQSSRYLVKRTGEKVFLECVQDMDHENMFWYRQDPGLGLRLIYFSYDVKMKEKGDIPEGYSVSREKKERFSLILESASTNQTSMYLCASSLQGTPDEQYFGPGTRLTVT.

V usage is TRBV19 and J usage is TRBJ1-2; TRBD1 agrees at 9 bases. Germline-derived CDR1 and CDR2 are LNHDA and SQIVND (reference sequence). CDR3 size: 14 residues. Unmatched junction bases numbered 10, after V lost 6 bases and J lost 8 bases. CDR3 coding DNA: TGTGCCAGTAGCCCGGGACAGGGACCATGGGGCTACACCTTC. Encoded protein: CASSPGQGPWGYTF.

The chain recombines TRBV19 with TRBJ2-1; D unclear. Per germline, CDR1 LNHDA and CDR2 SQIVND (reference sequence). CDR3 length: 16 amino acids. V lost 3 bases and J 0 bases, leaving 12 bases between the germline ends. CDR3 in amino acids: CASSIFGPSSYNEQFF. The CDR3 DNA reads TGTGCCAGTAGTATCTTCGGACCCAGCTCCTACAATGAGCAGTTCTTC.

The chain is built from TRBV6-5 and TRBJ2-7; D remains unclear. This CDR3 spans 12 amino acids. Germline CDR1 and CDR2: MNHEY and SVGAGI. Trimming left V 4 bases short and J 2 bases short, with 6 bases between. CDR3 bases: TGTGCCAGCAGTTGGTTAGCCTACGAGCAGTACTTC. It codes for CASSWLAYEQYF.